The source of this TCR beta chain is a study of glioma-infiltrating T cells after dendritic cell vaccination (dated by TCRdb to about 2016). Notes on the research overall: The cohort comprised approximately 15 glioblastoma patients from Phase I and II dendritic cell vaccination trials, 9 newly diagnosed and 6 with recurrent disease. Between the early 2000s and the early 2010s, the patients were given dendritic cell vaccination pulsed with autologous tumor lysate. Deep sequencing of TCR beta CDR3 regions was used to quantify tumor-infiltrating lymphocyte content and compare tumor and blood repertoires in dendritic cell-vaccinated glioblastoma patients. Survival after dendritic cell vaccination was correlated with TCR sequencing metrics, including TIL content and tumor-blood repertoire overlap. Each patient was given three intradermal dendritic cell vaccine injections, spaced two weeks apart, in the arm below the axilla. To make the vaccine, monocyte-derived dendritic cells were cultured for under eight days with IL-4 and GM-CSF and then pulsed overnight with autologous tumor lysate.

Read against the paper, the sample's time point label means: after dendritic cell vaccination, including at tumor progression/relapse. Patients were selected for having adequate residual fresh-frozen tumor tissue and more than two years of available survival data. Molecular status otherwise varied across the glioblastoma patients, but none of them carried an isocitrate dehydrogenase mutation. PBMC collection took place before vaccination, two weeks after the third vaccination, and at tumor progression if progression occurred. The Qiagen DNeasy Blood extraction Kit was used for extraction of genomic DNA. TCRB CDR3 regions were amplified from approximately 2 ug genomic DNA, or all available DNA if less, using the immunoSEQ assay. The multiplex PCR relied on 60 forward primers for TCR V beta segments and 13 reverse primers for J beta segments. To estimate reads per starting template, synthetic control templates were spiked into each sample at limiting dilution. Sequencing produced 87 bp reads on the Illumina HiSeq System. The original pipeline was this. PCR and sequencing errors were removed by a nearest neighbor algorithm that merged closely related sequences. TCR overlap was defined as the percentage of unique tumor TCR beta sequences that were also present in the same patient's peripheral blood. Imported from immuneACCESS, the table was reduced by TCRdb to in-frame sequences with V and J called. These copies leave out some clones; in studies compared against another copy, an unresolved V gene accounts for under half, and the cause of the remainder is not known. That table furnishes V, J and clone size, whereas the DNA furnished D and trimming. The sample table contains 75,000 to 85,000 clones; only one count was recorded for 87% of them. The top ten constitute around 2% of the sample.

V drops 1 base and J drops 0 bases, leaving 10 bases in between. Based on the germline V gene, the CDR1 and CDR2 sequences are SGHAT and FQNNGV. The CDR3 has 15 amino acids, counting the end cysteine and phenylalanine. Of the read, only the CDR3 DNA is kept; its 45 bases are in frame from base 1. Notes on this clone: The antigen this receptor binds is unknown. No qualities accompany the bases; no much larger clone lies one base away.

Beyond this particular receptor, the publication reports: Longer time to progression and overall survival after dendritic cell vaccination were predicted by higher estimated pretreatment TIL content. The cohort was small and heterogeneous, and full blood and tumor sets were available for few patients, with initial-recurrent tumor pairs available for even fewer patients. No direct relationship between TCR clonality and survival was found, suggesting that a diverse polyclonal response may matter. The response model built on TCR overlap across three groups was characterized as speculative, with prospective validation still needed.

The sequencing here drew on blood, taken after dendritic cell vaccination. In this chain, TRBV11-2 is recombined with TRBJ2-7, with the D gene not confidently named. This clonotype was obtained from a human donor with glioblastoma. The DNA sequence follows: TGTGCCAGCAGCTTAGCTCCAGGAAGCTCCTACGAGCAGTACTTC. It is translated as CASSLAPGSSYEQYF.